This is a list of T cell receptor beta chains from one sample in a study of PD-L1 blockade in urothelial cancer. The table came from immunoSEQ multiplex PCR; TCRdb's copy has only in-frame clones and leaves some out. The sample comprises roughly 39,000 clones, approximately 89% of which are singletons, and roughly 12% rests with the top ten. The source material was PBMCs, sampled around atezolizumab (anti-PD-L1) treatment. Receptors were obtained from a woman aged 55-69 years with urothelial cancer. CDR3s include the opening cysteine and the closing phenylalanine or tryptophan. The D gene is left open where the match is weak. A row's size may be missing; if present it is once, few, many or a size class.

NA,TRBJ1-3,TRBV6-5,NA,TGTGCCAGCAGGGACAAGCTCTCTGGAAACACCATATATTTT,CASRDKLSGNTIYF
NA,TRBJ2-1,TRBV19,TRBD2,TGTGCCAGTAGTCTAGCGGGAGCGGGGAATGAGCAGTTCTTC,CASSLAGAGNEQFF
once,TRBJ2-7,TRBV27,NA,TGTGCCAGCAGGGCCCGAGCGGCTAGCTCCTACGAGCAGTACTTC,CASRARAASSYEQYF
NA,TRBJ1-1,TRBV6-5,NA,TGTGCCAGCAGCGACCGGGGGATAATGAACACTGAAGCTTTCTTT,CASSDRGIMNTEAFF
NA,TRBJ2-3,TRBV4-2,NA,TGTGCCAGCAGCCAAGTTACGCAGTCTACAGATACGCAGTATTTT,CASSQVTQSTDTQYF
NA,TRBJ2-5,TRBV27,NA,TGTGCCAGCGGCGTCCGAGGGACCCAGTACTTC,CASGVRGTQYF
NA,TRBJ1-1,TRBV4-2,TRBD1,TGTGCCAGCAGCCAATCCTCAGGGGGTGGCACTGAAGCTTTCTTT,CASSQSSGGGTEAFF
NA,TRBJ2-1,TRBV7-6,NA,TGTGCCAGCACCTTATCGGGATCTAACAATGAGCAGTTCTTC,CASTLSGSNNEQFF
NA,TRBJ2-2,TRBV9,TRBD2,TGTGCCAGCAGCGCGGGACTAGCGGGAGGGTGGGGCACCGGGGAGCTGTTTTTT,CASSAGLAGGWGTGELFF
NA,TRBJ2-1,TRBV11-3,TRBD2,TGTGCCAGCAGCAAAGCGGGAGTTTCCTACAATGAGCAGTTCTTC,CASSKAGVSYNEQFF
NA,TRBJ2-1,TRBV7-6,NA,TGTGCCAGCAGCTTAGAGATTACGCGTGGCAATGAGCAGTTCTTC,CASSLEITRGNEQFF
NA,TRBJ2-2,TRBV5-1,NA,TGCGCCAGCAGCCGCGACAGTTCCACCGGGGAGCTGTTTTTT,CASSRDSSTGELFF
once,TRBJ2-7,TRBV25-1,NA,TGTGCCAGCAGTGAATATCCCTACGAGTACGAGCAGTACTTC,CASSEYPYEYEQYF
once,TRBJ2-2,TRBV14,TRBD1,TGTGCCAGCAGCCAAGTTCCCTCCTACAGGGGGCTGTACACCGGGGAGCTGTTTTTT,CASSQVPSYRGLYTGELFF
NA,TRBJ2-5,TRBV2,TRBD1,TGTGCCAGCAGTTCCAACAGGGGCCAAGAGACCCAGTACTTC,CASSSNRGQETQYF
NA,TRBJ2-3,TRBV2,NA,TGTGCCAGCAGTGCTGGTTGGGTGAGAGGTAAAGATACGCAGTATTTT,CASSAGWVRGKDTQYF
once,TRBJ2-1,TRBV7-2,NA,TGTGCCAGCAGCTTATCGCGGAGTACCTACAATGAGCAGTTCTTC,CASSLSRSTYNEQFF
NA,TRBJ1-1,TRBV27,TRBD1,TGTGCCAGCAGTTTTGACAGGGCAGGCACTGAAGCTTTCTTT,CASSFDRAGTEAFF
NA,TRBJ2-7,TRBV28,NA,TGTGCCAGCAGTTTAGTAATGGCAGCGGAGAGCTACGAGCAGTACTTC,CASSLVMAAESYEQYF
NA,TRBJ1-1,TRBV6-5,NA,TGTGCCAGCAGTTACTCGATCGCGGGGGGCACTGAAGCTTTCTTT,CASSYSIAGGTEAFF
NA,TRBJ2-1,TRBV6-1,NA,TGTGCCAGCAGTGATCGGACAGTCAGCTCCTACAATGAGCAGTTCTTC,CASSDRTVSSYNEQFF
NA,TRBJ2-5,TRBV10-3,TRBD2,TGTGCCATCAGTGAAGGTGGAGGGACTAGCGGGAAGACCCAGTACTTC,CAISEGGGTSGKTQYF
NA,TRBJ2-1,TRBV10-3,TRBD2,TGTGCCATCAGTGACCCGGGAGGGAGGGCCAACGATGAGCAGTTCTTC,CAISDPGGRANDEQFF
NA,TRBJ1-5,TRBV19,NA,TGTGCCAGTAGCAGGACATATGGAAATCAGCCCCAGCATTTT,CASSRTYGNQPQHF
NA,TRBJ2-7,TRBV7-3,TRBD2,TGTGCCAGCAGCTTAGGATCTGGGAGGGTCTACGAGCAGTACTTC,CASSLGSGRVYEQYF
NA,TRBJ2-1,TRBV19,TRBD1,TGTGCCAGTAGTATAGAAAACAGGGGTATAAGTGGTGAGCAGTTCTTC,CASSIENRGISGEQFF
once,TRBJ2-1,TRBV5-5,TRBD2,TGTGCCGCTAGGGCTAGCGGGAGTAATGAGCAGTTCTTC,CAARASGSNEQFF